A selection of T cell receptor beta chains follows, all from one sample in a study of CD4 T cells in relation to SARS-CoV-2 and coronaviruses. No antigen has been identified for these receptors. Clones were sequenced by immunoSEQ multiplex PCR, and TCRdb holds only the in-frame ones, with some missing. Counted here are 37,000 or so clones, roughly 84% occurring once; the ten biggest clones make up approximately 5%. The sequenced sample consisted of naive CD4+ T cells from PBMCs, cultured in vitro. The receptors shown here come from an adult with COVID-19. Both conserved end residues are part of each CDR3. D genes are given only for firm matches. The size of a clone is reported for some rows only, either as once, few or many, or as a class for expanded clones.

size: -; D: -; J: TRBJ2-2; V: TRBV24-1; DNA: TGTGCCACCAGTCTGCCGGGCGCGAACACCGGGGAGCTGTTTTTT; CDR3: CATSLPGANTGELFF
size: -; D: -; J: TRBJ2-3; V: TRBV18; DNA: TGTGCCAGCTCACCTACCCCTCGAGCGGAGACAGATACGCAGTATTTT; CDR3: CASSPTPRAETDTQYF
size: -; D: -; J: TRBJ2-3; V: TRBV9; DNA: TGTGCCAGCAGCGCCGGAGGTACAGATACGCAGTATTTT; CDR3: CASSAGGTDTQYF
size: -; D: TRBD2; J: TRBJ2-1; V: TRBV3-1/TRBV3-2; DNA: TGTGCCAGCAGCCAAGACGTCCCTAGCGGGAGGCGGCAGTTCTTC; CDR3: CASSQDVPSGRRQFF
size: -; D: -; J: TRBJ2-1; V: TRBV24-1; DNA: TGTGCCACCCAGCACAGCTATCACAATGAGCAGTTCTTC; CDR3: CATQHSYHNEQFF
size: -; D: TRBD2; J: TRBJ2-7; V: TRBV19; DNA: TGTGCCAGTAGTATAGGACATAGCGGGAGCTCCTACGAGCAGTACTTC; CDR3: CASSIGHSGSSYEQYF
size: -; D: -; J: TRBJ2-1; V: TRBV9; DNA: TGTGCCAGCAGCGTATATAGCGAGCCTTACAATGAGCAGTTCTTC; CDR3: CASSVYSEPYNEQFF
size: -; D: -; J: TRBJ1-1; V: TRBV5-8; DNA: TGTGCCAGCAGCGCCCAGGGCGGGATCACTGAAGCTTTCTTT; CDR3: CASSAQGGITEAFF
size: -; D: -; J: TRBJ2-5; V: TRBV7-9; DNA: TGTGCCAGCAGCTTATCCGCCTCACAAGAGACCCAGTACTTC; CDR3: CASSLSASQETQYF
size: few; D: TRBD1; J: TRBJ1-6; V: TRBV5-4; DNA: TGTGCCAGCAACTCCCAGGGGGTTGGGGCCCTCCACTTT; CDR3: CASNSQGVGALHF
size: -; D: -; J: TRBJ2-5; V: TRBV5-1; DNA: TGCGCCAGCAGCTTAACCCCGACATCAGAGACCCAGTACTTC; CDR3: CASSLTPTSETQYF
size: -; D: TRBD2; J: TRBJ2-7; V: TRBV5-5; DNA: TGTGCCAGCAGCTTTGCGGGAGGACTCTCCTACGAGCAGTACTTC; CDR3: CASSFAGGLSYEQYF
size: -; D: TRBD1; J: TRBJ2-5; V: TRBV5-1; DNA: TGCGCCAGCAGCCCGACCGGGACAGGGATTGAGACCCAGTACTTC; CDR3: CASSPTGTGIETQYF
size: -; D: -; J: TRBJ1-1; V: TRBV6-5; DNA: TGTGCCAGCAGTTACGGGGGTAACACTGAAGCTTTCTTT; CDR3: CASSYGGNTEAFF
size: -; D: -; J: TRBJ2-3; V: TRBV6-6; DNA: TGTGCCAGCAGACCATCTACTTCGCGGGGAGATACGCAGTATTTT; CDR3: CASRPSTSRGDTQYF
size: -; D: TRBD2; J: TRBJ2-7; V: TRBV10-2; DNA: TGCGCCAGCAGTGATCGCGGACTAGCCCTAACTTACGAGCAGTACTTC; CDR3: CASSDRGLALTYEQYF
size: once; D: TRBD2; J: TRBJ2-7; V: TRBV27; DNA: TGTGCCAGCAGTTTGGAAGCGGGAGGGGGCGAGCAGTACTTC; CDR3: CASSLEAGGGEQYF
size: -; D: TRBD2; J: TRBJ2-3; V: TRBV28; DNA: TGTGCCAGCAGTTTAGCTAGCGGGATGTTAGATACGCAGTATTTT; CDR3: CASSLASGMLDTQYF
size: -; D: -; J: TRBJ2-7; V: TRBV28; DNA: TGTGCCAGCAGATCGGTTCCGGACGGAATATCCTACGAGCAGTACTTC; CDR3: CASRSVPDGISYEQYF
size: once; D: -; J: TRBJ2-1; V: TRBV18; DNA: TGTGCCAGCTCACCACCGGGAATGAGGCAGTTCTTC; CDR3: CASSPPGMRQFF
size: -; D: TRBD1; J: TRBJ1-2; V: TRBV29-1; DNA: TGCAGCGTTTGGATTCCTACAGGGGAAGGAGGCTACACCTTC; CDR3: CSVWIPTGEGGYTF
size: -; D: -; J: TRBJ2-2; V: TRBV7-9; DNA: TGTGCCAGCAGCTTAGGGGGCTTTGACAGATTGAACACCGGGGAGCTGTTTTTT; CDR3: CASSLGGFDRLNTGELFF
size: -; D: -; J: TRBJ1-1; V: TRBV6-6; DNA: TGTGCCAGCAACCAACCAGCGAACACTGAAGCTTTCTTT; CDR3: CASNQPANTEAFF
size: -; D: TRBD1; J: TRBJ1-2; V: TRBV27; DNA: TGTGCCAGCAGTTCGGACAGGTCCGCTCTCTATGGCTACACCTTC; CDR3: CASSSDRSALYGYTF
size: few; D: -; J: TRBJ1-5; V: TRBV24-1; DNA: TGTGCCACCAGTGATTTGAAGGGACCGAGCAATCAGCCCCAGCATTTT; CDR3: CATSDLKGPSNQPQHF
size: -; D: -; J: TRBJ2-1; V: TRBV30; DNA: TGTGCCTGGAGCAGGAGCTCCTACAATGAGCAGTTCTTC; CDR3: CAWSRSSYNEQFF
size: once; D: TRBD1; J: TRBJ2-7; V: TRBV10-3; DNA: TGTGCCATCAGCGGGACAGGGAAGAACGAGCAGTACTTC; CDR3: CAISGTGKNEQYF
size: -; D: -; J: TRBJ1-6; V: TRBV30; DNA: TGTGCCTGGAGTGAACAGAGAAAAGAACCCCTCCACTTT; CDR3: CAWSEQRKEPLHF